The 21 T cell receptor beta chains below all came from one sample that was sequenced in a study of OX40 agonist ivuxolimab in advanced cancers. The table came from immunoSEQ multiplex PCR; TCRdb's copy has only in-frame clones and leaves some out. The repertoire holds fewer than 100,000 clones, with around nine tenths as singletons. This specimen was CD4+ or CD8+ T cells sorted from blood, taken in a trial of the OX40 agonist ivuxolimab. These receptors were taken from an adult with an advanced solid tumor such as melanoma, head and neck, liver or kidney cancer.

The chain has TRBV7-2 and TRBJ2-3, with D possibly called TRBD1 or TRBD2 (6 bases each). Germline-derived CDR1 and CDR2 are SGHTA and FQGNSA. This CDR3 is built from 16 residues. Trimming took 5 bases from V and 1 from J, leaving 16 bases between them. This CDR3 reads CASSRSGASGTDTQYF. CDR3 in DNA: TGTGCCAGCAGCAGATCAGGGGCTAGCGGCACAGATACGCAGTATTTT.

The J gene is TRBJ2-1, the V gene TRBV7-9; 13 nucleotides agree with TRBD2. Germline values: CDR1 SEHNR, CDR2 FQNEAQ (reference sequence). The V and J ends lost 5 bases and 8 bases, in that order; junction bases with no gene match: 6. This CDR3 comprises 15 residues. CDR3 amino acids: CASSRTSGGAHEQFF. The CDR3 bases are TGTGCCAGCAGCCGAACTAGCGGGGGGGCCCATGAGCAGTTCTTC.

This clone was seen a single time. This chain connects TRBV27 to TRBJ2-1; D is ambiguous. The CDR3 is 16 residues long. The V gene's germline CDR1 is MNHEY and CDR2 SMNVEV (reference sequence). The V and J ends lost 5 bases and 1 base respectively, with 15 bases between them. Here the CDR3 DNA reads TGTGCCAGCAGTCTCCGTGCGAAGGGTTCCTACAATGAGCAGTTCTTC. Translating it yields CASSLRAKGSYNEQFF.

J is TRBJ2-2 and V is TRBV27, with 8 positions matching TRBD2. The CDR3 is made up of 14 amino acids. The junction had 6 bases not matched to a gene; V was cut back by 4 bases and J by 8 bases. The germline gives CDR1 MNHEY, CDR2 SMNVEV (reference sequence). The CDR3 DNA reads TGTGCCAGCAGTTATCACGCGGGAGGAGGGGAGCTGTTTTTT. It codes for CASSYHAGGGELFF.

The CDR3 region is CASSSKTSGRNEQYF. Here the CDR3 DNA reads TGTGCCAGCAGTTCCAAGACTAGCGGGAGAAATGAGCAGTACTTC. The chain links TRBV6-6 to TRBJ2-7, with 12 bases matching TRBD2. Germline-derived CDR1 and CDR2 are MNHNY and SVGAGI (reference sequence). V lost 4 bases, J lost 7 bases, and 8 bases stayed unmatched. The CDR3 totals 15 residues.

This clone was seen once. This sequence joins TRBV7-9 and TRBJ2-5; TRBD1 matches 7 bases. This CDR3 comprises 14 residues. Germline V CDR1 and CDR2: SEHNR, FQNEAQ (reference sequence). J gave up 2 bases and V 4 bases, and 4 bases lay outside the gene matches. CDR3: CASSSQGIQETQYF. CDR3 nucleotides: TGTGCCAGCAGCTCACAGGGGATTCAAGAGACCCAGTACTTC.

The rearrangement uses TRBV19 and TRBJ1-4, with no clear D. This CDR3 contains 15 residues. The ends were cut back, 4 bases at V and 0 bases at J, with 9 bases in the middle. Germline CDR1 is LNHDA and CDR2 is SQIVND (reference sequence). As DNA, the CDR3 is TGTGCCAGTAGTAGCCAGACATCAACTAATGAAAAACTGTTTTTT. This translates into CASSSQTSTNEKLFF.

The chain employs TRBV4-2 and TRBJ2-1; 12 bases are shared with TRBD2. Germline CDR1 reads LGHNA; CDR2 reads YNFKEQ. This CDR3 spans 20 amino acids. V lost 3 bases to trimming and J lost 5 bases; unmatched junction nucleotides: 17. The CDR3 protein is CASSHTPSGLAGGPDNEQFF. CDR3 DNA: TGTGCCAGCAGCCATACGCCGTCGGGGCTAGCGGGAGGGCCAGACAATGAGCAGTTCTTC.

Here the CDR3 reads CASSLKGDGYTF. In nucleotides, the CDR3 is TGTGCCAGCAGCTTGAAGGGGGATGGCTACACCTTC. V gene TRBV5-7 combines with J gene TRBJ1-2; TRBD1 might be the D (6 bases). TRBV5-7 is treated as an ORF (open reading frame) with a function not yet certain. Trimming took 1 base from V and 6 from J, leaving 7 bases between them. The CDR3 runs 12 residues.

The chain uses TRBV10-1 and TRBJ2-5, with D possibly matching TRBD1 (5 bases). The ends were cut back, 3 bases at V and 5 bases at J, with 7 bases in the middle. The CDR3 covers 12 residues. The germline V gene encodes CDR1 WNHNN and CDR2 SYGVQD (reference sequence). Here the CDR3 reads CASSDHRETQYF. The CDR3 region has the DNA TGCGCCAGCAGTGACCACAGGGAGACCCAGTACTTC.

V gene TRBV11-1 combines with J gene TRBJ1-2; 7 positions match TRBD1. This CDR3 has 14 amino acids. The V gene's germline CDR1 is SGHAT and CDR2 FQDESV (reference sequence). V gave up 5 bases and J gave up 4 bases; unmatched junction bases: 7. The CDR3 sequence: CASSLLGQLYGYTF. The DNA for the CDR3 is TGTGCCAGCAGCCTCCTGGGACAGCTCTATGGCTACACCTTC.

This clone was recorded once. This rearrangement joins TRBV7-2 to TRBJ1-6; 8 bases are shared with TRBD1. V gave up 2 bases and J gave up 14 bases; unmatched junction bases: 8. Germline-derived CDR1 and CDR2 are SGHTA and FQGNSA. The CDR3 sequence is 14 residues long. The CDR3 loop is CASSLNGQGSSLHF. The DNA of the CDR3 is TGTGCCAGCAGCTTAAATGGACAGGGATCATCCCTCCACTTT.

This sequence joins TRBV28 and TRBJ1-2, with D tentatively TRBD1 (6 bases). There are 15 residues in the CDR3. Per the germline V gene, CDR1 is MDHEN and CDR2 is SYDVKM. V was clipped by 5 bases and J by 4 bases, with 17 bases between them. CDR3 DNA: TGTGCCAGCAGTAAACCGGGACAACCCCGCTATGGCTACACCTTC. It translates to CASSKPGQPRYGYTF.

The chain employs TRBV27 and TRBJ1-2, with a tentative D call TRBD1 (6 bases). V lost 4 bases to trimming and J lost 8 bases, with 14 bases between them. From germline, CDR1 is MNHEY and CDR2 SMNVEV (reference sequence). The CDR3 is made up of 13 amino acids. CDR3 nucleotide sequence: TGTGCCAGCAGTTCCTCGACAGGATGGGGCTACACCTTC. Its protein product is CASSSSTGWGYTF.

The rearrangement uses TRBV27 and TRBJ2-7; 8 nucleotides agree with TRBD1. The trim removed 6 bases at V and 1 base at J, leaving 11 bases unmatched. This CDR3 region has 16 residues. The germline V gene has CDR1 MNHEY and CDR2 SMNVEV (reference sequence). The CDR3 sequence is CASRRQGRGASYEQYF. The CDR3 DNA is TGTGCCAGCAGACGACAGGGGAGAGGGGCATCCTACGAGCAGTACTTC.

The genes are TRBV6-5 and TRBJ2-6; D is unclear. Trimming took off 2 bases at V and 1 base at J, with 6 bases between the two ends. CDR1 MNHEY and CDR2 SVGAGI come from the germline V gene. The length of the CDR3 is 15 residues. The CDR3 nucleotides read TGTGCCAGCAGTTACCGGAGATCTGGGGCCAACGTCCTGACTTTC. It codes for CASSYRRSGANVLTF.

CDR3 DNA sequence: TGTGCCAGCAGCTTAGGGCGGGAATCAACCTACGAGCAGTACTTC. It encodes CASSLGRESTYEQYF. The V gene is TRBV7-2, the J gene TRBJ2-7; possibly TRBD2 for D (6 bases). V was cut by 1 base and J by 2 bases, with 12 bases left in between. CDR3 length: 15 amino acids. Germline lookup yields CDR1 SGHTA and CDR2 FQGNSA.

On this clone: The same CDR3 is also encoded by other DNA sequences in this sample. The V call is TRBV4-2, the J call TRBJ1-5; D unclear. V lost 1 base and J lost 1, with 5 bases in between. The CDR3 has 14 residues. The V gene's germline CDR1 is LGHNA and CDR2 YNFKEQ. The CDR3 is CASSQVGSNQPQHF. The CDR3 DNA sequence: TGTGCCAGCAGCCAAGTCGGCAGCAATCAGCCCCAGCATTTT.

This clone was picked up one time. The V gene is TRBV5-1, the J gene TRBJ2-5; weak D call: TRBD1 (5 bases). Judging by the DNA end, TRBJ2-7 fits better; the J call may be wrong. The germline V gene encodes CDR1 SGHRS and CDR2 YFSETQ. The CDR3 is 15 residues long. CDR3 sequence: CASSPGHLNSYEQYF. The CDR3 DNA follows: TGCGCCAGCAGCCCCGGACACCTCAACTCCTACGAGCAGTACTTC.

V gene TRBV1 combines with J gene TRBJ2-3; the table assigns TRBD2, which was not confirmed against the DNA. TRBV1 is labeled a pseudogene. The CDR3 is 16 amino acids. CDR3 sequence (DNA): TGCACCAGCAGCCAGTCACGGGAGGGCCACACAGATACGCAGTATTTT. Its translation is CTSSQSREGHTDTQYF.

The V call is TRBV29-1, the J call TRBJ2-7, with TRBD1 matching 10 bases. Germline trimming cut 5 bases from V and 6 bases from J; bases unmatched to any gene: 7. This CDR3 has 13 amino acids. Per germline, CDR1 SQVTM and CDR2 ANQGSEA. The CDR3 is CSVIGTGAGEQYF. For the CDR3, the DNA is TGCAGCGTTATCGGGACAGGGGCGGGCGAGCAGTACTTC.